What follows is one TCR beta chain and its context. The data are from a study of T-cell memory formation after mild COVID-19. TCRdb recomputed calls from the 5' RACE reads with MiXCR, one row per CDR3 protein. The sample holds roughly 110,000 distinct CDR3 sequences; about 15% are singletons and the top ten take less than 45%. The CDR3 length is 15 residues. The V gene's germline CDR1 is SGHAT and CDR2 FQNNGV. After removal of 4 bases from V and 1 base from J, the junction contained 5 bases not matched to a gene. V gene TRBV11-2 combines with J gene TRBJ2-3, with 7 positions matching TRBD2. The sequenced material came from PBMCs or a T cell subset sorted from them (not recorded which). The source of this sequence is a man aged 18 to 30 who had mild COVID-19 (a few samples of this study predate the infection). Cell type and time point are not known. The CDR3 reads CASSWGTSGTDTQYF. DNA for the CDR3: TGTGCCAGCAGCTGGGGAACTAGCGGCACAGATACGCAGTATTTT.